This TCR beta chain stems from a study of blood T cell repertoires in COVID-19 (TCRdb year 2020). General notes on the study: The collaborator samples originated in the United States, Italy and Spain and spanned the acute and convalescent phases of COVID-19. The prospective study material was composed of cDNA or gDNA derived from T cells, B-cell-depleted T cells, or PBMCs. Deeply sampled blood TCRbeta repertoires from subjects exposed to, actively infected with, or recovered from COVID-19 were included in the dataset. The repertoires were made available in a free public database intended to serve as a resource for research on the immune response to SARS-CoV-2. The samples were drawn from two sources: the first 160 participants of the ongoing ImmuneRACE study, and 1,254 subjects contributed by 6 global collaborators. Nearly every sample came with metadata listing a de-identified subject ID, COVID-19 status, age in years and sex. HLA class I and class II types, where available, came from metadata supplied by the sample provider rather than from assay-based typing.

The immunoSEQ Assay, a bias-controlled multiplex PCR, was used to amplify TCRbeta CDR3 regions from genomic DNA. The source study handled its data this way. The number of nucleated cells in each sample was estimated by amplification of reference gene primers within the assay. To quantify the absolute abundance of each unique TCRbeta CDR3 rearrangement, sequence reads were collapsed and filtered. Productive Simpson clonality was computed per sample as the square root of Simpson's diversity index over productive rearrangements. Sourced from immuneACCESS, this table was stored by TCRdb with only in-frame sequences that have V and J called. A share of the clones is absent; for the studies checked, an unresolved V gene accounts for under half, and the remainder has no known explanation. V and J calls and clone size are those listed in that table; D and trimming were worked out from the DNA. The sample records some 120,000 clones, approximately 88% of which are singletons. 7.5% to 8% of the sample is in the top ten clones.

The research as a whole found: Clinical and demographic metadata were provided uncurated, with the amount varying by source and participant.

Reading the germline V gene (reference sequence) gives CDR1 LNHNV and CDR2 YYDKDF. From the cysteine up to the phenylalanine, the CDR3 has a length of 17 residues. Only the CDR3 region is kept as DNA, spanning 51 bases read in frame from base 1. V ends up 1 base short and J 4 bases short, with an unmatched junction base count of 5. Whole blood was collected in K2EDTA tubes by collaborating institutions according to the institutions' own protocols. For TCRbeta analysis, collaborators shipped samples in one of three forms: frozen whole blood, isolated PBMCs, or DNA extracted from either of those sample types. A remark on this clone: It lacks a known antigen. No base-level quality is on record; no much larger clone is a single base apart.

The chain links TRBV15 with TRBJ2-5; 14 central bases correspond to TRBD2. Sequencing input: peripheral blood. This TCR was recovered from a man in his fifties or sixties with acute or convalescent COVID-19. The CDR3 region has the sequence CATSRGRLAGGIETQYF. Read as DNA, the sequence is TGTGCCACCAGCAGAGGGAGACTAGCGGGAGGGATAGAGACCCAGTACTTC.